The present T cell receptor (beta chain) was sequenced within a study of T cells after yellow fever vaccination. TCRdb recomputed calls from the 5' RACE reads with MiXCR, one row per CDR3 protein. Among some 120,000 distinct CDR3 sequences, 13% to 15% were seen once, and the ten largest hold roughly two fifths. Germline values: CDR1 LGHNT, CDR2 FRNRAP. The CDR3 totals 15 residues. After removal of 4 bases from V and 4 bases from J, the junction contained 6 bases not matched to a gene. The sample here was CD8+ T cells sorted from PBMCs, taken 5 days after the yellow fever booster vaccination. This clonotype originated in a man between 18 and 29 years old who received the YFV17D yellow fever vaccine. The chain is built from TRBV12-5 and TRBJ2-1; TRBD2 agrees at 8 bases. The CDR3 nucleotides read TGTGCTAGTGGTTCCTCCGTAGCGGGGTACAATGAGCAGTTCTTC. This translates into CASGSSVAGYNEQFF.